This is a list of T cell receptor beta chains from one sample in a study of T cells after yellow fever vaccination. TCRdb itself ran the 5' RACE reads through MiXCR, one entry per CDR3 protein. This table has just under 600,000 distinct CDR3 sequences, roughly 14% appearing once. The sequences come from PBMCs, collected on the day of the yellow fever booster vaccination. The receptors were sampled from a man aged 25-40 years who received the YFV17D yellow fever vaccine. The CDR3 runs from the conserved cysteine through the conserved F or W. D genes are given only for firm matches. Size tells how often a clone was seen (once, few, many) or the class of an expanded clone, and some rows leave it out.

V gene	D gene	J gene	clone size	CDR3 protein	CDR3 DNA
TRBV27	NA	TRBJ2-4	NA	CASSFRMKDIQYF	TGTGCCAGCAGTTTTCGTATGAAGGACATTCAGTACTTC
TRBV20-1	NA	TRBJ2-5	NA	CSARPGLGETQYF	TGCAGTGCTAGACCAGGACTGGGAGAGACCCAGTACTTC
TRBV7-2	NA	TRBJ1-6	many	CASSLARDNSPLHF	TGTGCCAGCAGCTTAGCCCGAGATAATTCACCCCTCCACTTT
TRBV20-1	NA	TRBJ2-1	few	CRSAGGNNEQFF	TGCAGAAGCGCAGGGGGGAACAATGAGCAGTTCTTC
TRBV9	NA	TRBJ1-1	NA	CASSVDRYTEAFF	TGTGCCAGCAGCGTAGATCGGTACACTGAAGCTTTCTTT
TRBV12-3/TRBV12-4	TRBD2	TRBJ2-1	many	CASSPTLAGGPRDEQFF	TGTGCCAGCAGTCCGACTCTAGCGGGAGGGCCGAGGGATGAGCAGTTCTTC
TRBV7-2	NA	TRBJ2-7	many	CASSAISYEQYF	TGTGCCAGCAGCGCGATCTCCTACGAGCAGTACTTC
TRBV7-9	NA	TRBJ1-2	NA	CASGLLSGYGYTF	TGTGCCAGCGGGCTGCTTAGCGGGTATGGCTACACCTTC
TRBV10-2	TRBD1	TRBJ1-3	few	CASSDLRGQGSGNTIYF	TGCGCCAGCAGTGACTTGAGGGGACAGGGGTCTGGAAACACCATATATTTT
TRBV7-9	TRBD1	TRBJ2-7	NA	CASSLAGTGGLEQYF	TGTGCCAGCAGCTTGGCCGGGACAGGGGGCTTGGAGCAGTACTTC
TRBV5-5	TRBD1	TRBJ2-7	NA	CASSLLGDRGGYEQYF	TGTGCCAGCAGCTTATTAGGGGACAGGGGCGGCTACGAGCAGTACTTC
TRBV20-1	TRBD1	TRBJ2-2	few	CSAPHPGQPTGELFF	TGCAGTGCGCCACACCCGGGACAGCCTACCGGGGAGCTGTTTTTT
TRBV4-3	TRBD2	TRBJ2-7	NA	CASSQSGAPGLAGSEQYF	TGCGCCAGCAGCCAAAGTGGGGCACCGGGACTAGCGGGATCCGAGCAGTACTTC
TRBV7-4	TRBD2	TRBJ2-7	many	CASSTRTSGRSSAHKRAYEQYF	TGTGCCAGCAGCACGAGGACTAGCGGGAGGTCTTCGGCCCATAAACGAGCCTACGAGCAGTACTTC
TRBV7-9	NA	TRBJ2-2	NA	CASSLVAGVDTGELFF	TGTGCCAGCAGCTTAGTGGCGGGCGTCGACACCGGGGAGCTGTTTTTT
TRBV20-1	NA	TRBJ2-1	few	CSARDNVLAVNEQFF	TGCAGTGCTAGAGATAACGTACTAGCAGTGAATGAGCAGTTCTTC
TRBV6-5	TRBD2	TRBJ2-3	few	CASSYSVLLASDTQYF	TGTGCCAGCAGTTACTCAGTACTACTAGCGTCGGATACGCAGTATTTT
TRBV29-1	TRBD2	TRBJ2-3	few	CSVELGLAGGADTQYF	TGCAGCGTTGAATTGGGGCTAGCGGGAGGGGCAGATACGCAGTATTTT
TRBV14	NA	TRBJ2-7	NA	CASSIALGNSYEQYF	TGTGCCAGCAGCATCGCTTTGGGTAACTCCTACGAGCAGTACTTC
TRBV28	NA	TRBJ2-2	few	CASSSPGETGELFF	TGTGCCAGCAGTTCCCCAGGGGAAACCGGGGAGCTGTTTTTT
TRBV7-6	TRBD2	TRBJ2-2	NA	CASSLGSSGIIVGELFF	TGTGCCAGCAGCTTAGGGTCTAGCGGGATTATTGTCGGGGAGCTGTTTTTT
TRBV28	TRBD2	TRBJ2-7	few	CASRLPPGLAGGPTRGYEQYF	TGTGCCAGTAGATTACCCCCTGGACTAGCGGGAGGGCCCACCCGCGGCTACGAGCAGTACTTC